This T cell receptor (beta chain) came from a study of molecular identifiers for immune sequencing clone quantification. General study points: Clones of above 20 RNA copies carried over 98% of effector molecules; in naive cells they carried under 1%.

Deletions cut 4 bases from V and 4 bases from J, with 13 bases between. The CDR3 loop spans 14 amino acids. Germline V CDR1 and CDR2: SGHVS, FQNEAQ. Libraries of bulk TCR were made by previously described methods (with listed TCR primers). TCRdb reprocessed the PCR reads with MiXCR, giving one entry per CDR3 protein. The sample has nearly 650,000 distinct CDR3 sequences, 25% seen once. A few counts support this clonotype. Its antigen is undetermined. This CDR3 fails to terminate in the conserved phenylalanine or tryptophan, so it likely reflects a read error. CD8+CD4-CCR7+CD45RA+ cells were sorted as naive CD8 T cells.

The sample was naive CD8+ T cells from blood, with Jurkat cell RNA spiked in. The sample's subset: FACS-sorted CD8+CD4-CCR7+CD45RA+ naive T cells. The J gene is TRBJ1-1, the V gene TRBV7-8; D is undetermined. This clonotype was sampled from a human donor in good health. Some libraries in this study had Jurkat cell RNA spiked in. In DNA form, the CDR3 reads TGTGCCAGCAGCTCCGTTGGGCTTGGCACTGAAGCTTTCCTT. Translation gives CASSSVGLGTEAFL.